This T cell receptor beta chain stems from a study of glioma-infiltrating T cells. Regarding the study as a whole: Non-neoplastic patients had below-expected tissue-blood divergence, while all gliomas exceeded expectation. CDR3 overlap between tissue and blood was very small.

The iRepertoire nested amplicon-rescue multiplex PCR amplified TCR alpha and beta CDR3s from RNA. For one-step reverse transcription and amplification, about 85-400 ng of tissue mRNA or PBMC total RNA was used. Each CDR3 protein is one row after TCRdb ran MiXCR on the multiplex PCR reads. This sample has more than 90,000 distinct CDR3 sequences, with 35% to 50% found just once. This clonotype was seen ten or more times. The antigen remains undetermined. The sample comprised glioma tissue, nonneoplastic brain tissue, or PBMCs (not recorded which). This receptor was taken from a human donor with low-grade glioma or glioblastoma, undergoing nonglioma brain surgery, or in good health (not recorded which).

The CDR3 region is CASAIDRVTDTQYF. The CDR3 DNA follows: TGTGCTAGTGCCATCGACAGGGTAACAGATACGCAGTATTTT. This sequence joins TRBV12-5 and TRBJ2-3, with 7 nucleotides matching TRBD1. With 7 bases clipped from V and 3 bases from J, the junction kept 7 bases outside the gene matches. The CDR3 runs 14 residues. Germline loops: CDR1 LGHNT, CDR2 FRNRAP.